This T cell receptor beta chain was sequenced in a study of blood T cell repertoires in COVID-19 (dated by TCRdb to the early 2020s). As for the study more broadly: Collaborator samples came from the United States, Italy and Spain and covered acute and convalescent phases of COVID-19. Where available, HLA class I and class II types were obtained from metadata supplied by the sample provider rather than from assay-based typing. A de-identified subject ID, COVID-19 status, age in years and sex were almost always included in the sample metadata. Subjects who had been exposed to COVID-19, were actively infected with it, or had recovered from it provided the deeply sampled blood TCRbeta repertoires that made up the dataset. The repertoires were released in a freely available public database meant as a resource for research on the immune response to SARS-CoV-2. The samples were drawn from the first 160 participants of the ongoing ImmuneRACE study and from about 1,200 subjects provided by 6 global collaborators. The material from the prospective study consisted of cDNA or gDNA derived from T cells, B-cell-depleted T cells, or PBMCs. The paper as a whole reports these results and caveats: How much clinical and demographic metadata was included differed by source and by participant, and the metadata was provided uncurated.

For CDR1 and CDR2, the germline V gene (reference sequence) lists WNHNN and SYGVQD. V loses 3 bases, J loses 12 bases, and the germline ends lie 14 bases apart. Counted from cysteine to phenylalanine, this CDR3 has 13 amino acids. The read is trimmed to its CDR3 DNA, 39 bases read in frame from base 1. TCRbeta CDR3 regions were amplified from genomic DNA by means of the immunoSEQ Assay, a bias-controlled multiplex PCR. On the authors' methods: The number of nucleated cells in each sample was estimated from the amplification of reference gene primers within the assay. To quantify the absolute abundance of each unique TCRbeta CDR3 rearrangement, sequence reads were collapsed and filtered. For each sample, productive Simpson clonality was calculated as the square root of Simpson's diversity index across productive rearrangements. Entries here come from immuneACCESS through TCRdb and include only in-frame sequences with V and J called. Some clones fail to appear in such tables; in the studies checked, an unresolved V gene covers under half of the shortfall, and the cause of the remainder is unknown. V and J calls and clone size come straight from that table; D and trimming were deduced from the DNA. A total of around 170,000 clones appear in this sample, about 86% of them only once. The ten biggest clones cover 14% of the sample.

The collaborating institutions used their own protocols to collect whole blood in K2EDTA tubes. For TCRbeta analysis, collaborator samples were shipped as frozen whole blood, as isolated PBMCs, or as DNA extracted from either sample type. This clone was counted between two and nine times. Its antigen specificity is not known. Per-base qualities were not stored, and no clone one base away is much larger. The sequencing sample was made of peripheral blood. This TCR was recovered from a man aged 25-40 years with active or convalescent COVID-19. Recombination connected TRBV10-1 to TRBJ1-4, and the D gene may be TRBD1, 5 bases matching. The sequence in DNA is TGCGCCAGCAGTGACCTCATCGGGGGAGAACTGTTTTTT. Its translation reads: CASSDLIGGELFF.